These T cell receptor beta chains were read from a single sample in a study of neoadjuvant anti-PD-1 for oral cavity cancer. Sequenced by immunoSEQ multiplex PCR; TCRdb stores in-frame clones only, minus some. The sample lists more than 25,000 clones, about 80% occurring once. The source was PBMCs, collected after nivolumab (anti-PD-1) treatment. Receptors were obtained from a person aged 35-80 years with oral cavity squamous cell carcinoma. Both conserved end residues are part of each CDR3. D genes are given only for firm matches. The listing skips clone size in some rows; elsewhere it reads once, few, many or a size class.

V,J,size,D,CDR3,DNA
TRBV7-6,TRBJ2-7,NA,TRBD1,CASSLSNRGSYEQYF,TGTGCCAGCAGCTTATCCAACAGGGGCTCCTACGAGCAGTACTTC
TRBV28,TRBJ2-1,NA,TRBD1,CASSLIGQGHNEQFF,TGTGCCAGCAGCCTTATCGGACAGGGACACAATGAGCAGTTCTTC
TRBV5-6,TRBJ2-1,NA,NA,CASSFIGGNEQFF,TGTGCCAGCAGCTTCATAGGCGGAAATGAGCAGTTCTTC
TRBV6-4,TRBJ2-2,NA,NA,CASSGQTNTGELFF,TGTGCCAGCAGCGGCCAAACGAACACCGGGGAGCTGTTTTTT
TRBV30,TRBJ1-4,NA,NA,CAWSRGHPNEKLFF,TGTGCCTGGAGTAGGGGACACCCTAATGAAAAACTGTTTTTT
TRBV7-2,TRBJ2-1,NA,NA,CASSPGGTAAYNEQFF,TGTGCCAGCAGCCCAGGGGGGACTGCAGCCTACAATGAGCAGTTCTTC
TRBV5-8,TRBJ1-5,NA,TRBD1,CASNSGGFLQPQHF,TGTGCCAGCAATTCAGGGGGATTTCTTCAGCCCCAGCATTTT
TRBV4-1,TRBJ2-7,NA,NA,CASSPTLNYEQYF,TGCGCCAGCAGCCCTACACTGAACTACGAGCAGTACTTC
TRBV6-4,TRBJ2-3,NA,TRBD2,CASSVAGGTDTQYF,TGTGCCAGCAGTGTAGCGGGGGGCACAGATACGCAGTATTTT
TRBV19,TRBJ1-2,NA,NA,CAGIKSQGLHYGYTF,TGTGCCGGGATTAAAAGCCAGGGGCTCCACTATGGCTACACCTTC
TRBV10-1,TRBJ1-1,NA,NA,CASSESPDMRTEAFF,TGCGCCAGCAGTGAGTCGCCAGATATGAGGACTGAAGCTTTCTTT
TRBV27,TRBJ1-5,NA,NA,CASSLRNSNQPQHF,TGTGCCAGCAGTTTGAGGAATAGCAATCAGCCCCAGCATTTT
TRBV10-2,TRBJ2-5,once,TRBD2,CASKAGGRETQYF,TGCGCCAGCAAGGCGGGGGGGCGGGAGACCCAGTACTTC
TRBV19,TRBJ1-4,medium-sized,TRBD1,CASSLGTGNNEKLFF,TGTGCCAGTAGTCTCGGGACAGGCAATAATGAAAAACTGTTTTTT
TRBV28,TRBJ2-5,NA,TRBD1,CASSRLKGQGWETQYF,TGTGCCAGCTCGAGGTTGAAGGGACAGGGGTGGGAGACCCAGTACTTC
TRBV21-1,TRBJ1-6,NA,NA,CASSNLFEASPLYNSPLHF,TGTGCCAGCAGCAATCTCTTCGAGGCGTCGCCTCTCTATAATTCACCCCTCCACTTT
TRBV19,TRBJ2-2,NA,TRBD1,CASSLGQVNTGELFF,TGTGCCAGTAGTTTGGGACAGGTGAACACCGGGGAGCTGTTTTTT
TRBV7-6,TRBJ1-2,NA,TRBD1,CASSLGRGTATNYGYTF,TGTGCCAGCAGCTTAGGGAGGGGGACAGCTACTAACTATGGCTACACCTTC
TRBV6-5,TRBJ2-1,NA,TRBD1,CASSYSGGSEQFF,TGTGCCAGCAGTTACTCAGGGGGCAGTGAGCAGTTCTTC
TRBV5-1,TRBJ2-7,NA,NA,CASSSSYEQYF,TGCGCCAGCAGCTCAAGCTACGAGCAGTACTTC
TRBV14,TRBJ2-6,NA,NA,CASSQGRALSSGANVLTF,TGTGCCAGCAGCCAAGGGAGGGCCCTGTCCTCTGGGGCCAACGTCCTGACTTTC
TRBV5-4,TRBJ2-1,NA,NA,CASSLEGTPYNEQFF,TGTGCCAGCAGCTTGGAAGGGACCCCCTACAATGAGCAGTTCTTC
TRBV9,TRBJ1-1,NA,TRBD1,CASSDGQGGPEAFF,TGTGCCAGCAGCGACGGACAGGGGGGTCCTGAAGCTTTCTTT
TRBV9,TRBJ2-1,NA,NA,CASSVRSQGNEQFF,TGTGCCAGCAGCGTCAGATCCCAGGGGAATGAGCAGTTCTTC
TRBV7-9,TRBJ2-5,NA,NA,CASSSDWPGETQYF,TGTGCCAGCAGCTCAGACTGGCCGGGAGAGACCCAGTACTTC
TRBV15,TRBJ2-7,NA,NA,CATSRDYALSYEQYF,TGTGCCACCAGCAGAGATTACGCACTCTCCTACGAGCAGTACTTC
TRBV6-1,TRBJ2-2,few,TRBD2,CASSELAGGPGELFF,TGTGCCAGCAGTGAACTAGCGGGGGGGCCCGGGGAGCTGTTTTTT
TRBV10-3,TRBJ1-6,NA,TRBD1,CAISESYFRTGGNSPLHF,TGTGCCATCAGTGAGTCATATTTTAGGACAGGGGGCAATTCACCCCTCCACTTT
TRBV6-5,TRBJ2-7,NA,TRBD2,CASRWGGSYEQYF,TGTGCCAGCAGATGGGGGGGGTCCTACGAGCAGTACTTC
TRBV7-2,TRBJ2-1,NA,NA,CASSYGWNEQFF,TGTGCCAGCAGCTACGGGTGGAATGAGCAGTTCTTC
TRBV7-8,TRBJ2-7,large,NA,CASSLASWGDEQYF,TGTGCCAGCAGCTTAGCTTCGTGGGGGGACGAGCAGTACTTC
TRBV19,TRBJ2-7,NA,NA,CASSVEGSYEQYF,TGTGCCAGTAGTGTGGAAGGCTCCTACGAGCAGTACTTC
TRBV28,TRBJ2-7,NA,NA,CASTLGGGWLGNEQYF,TGTGCCAGCACCTTAGGGGGGGGCTGGTTGGGGAACGAGCAGTACTTC
TRBV9,TRBJ1-1,NA,NA,CASSVAQRNTEAFF,TGTGCCAGCAGCGTAGCCCAACGGAACACTGAAGCTTTCTTT
TRBV6-6,TRBJ2-5,once,NA,CATGRTQGETQYF,TGTGCCACTGGACGTACCCAAGGGGAGACCCAGTACTTC
TRBV15,TRBJ1-2,NA,NA,CATSPTSDSRMFGYTF,TGTGCCACCAGCCCTACGTCGGACAGTAGGATGTTCGGCTACACCTTC
TRBV6-5,TRBJ1-1,NA,NA,CASSRGQLVTEAFF,TGTGCCAGCAGCCGAGGACAGTTGGTCACTGAAGCTTTCTTT
TRBV5-1,TRBJ2-3,NA,NA,CASSLEARETDTQYF,TGCGCCAGCAGCTTGGAGGCCAGGGAAACAGATACGCAGTATTTT
TRBV9,TRBJ2-1,NA,NA,CASSVAGTSSYNEQFF,TGTGCCAGCAGCGTAGCGGGCACGAGCTCCTACAATGAGCAGTTCTTC
TRBV27,TRBJ2-7,once,NA,CASSSRVSSYEQYF,TGTGCCAGCAGTTCCAGGGTCAGCTCCTACGAGCAGTACTTC
TRBV2,TRBJ2-3,NA,NA,CASRKQGTSTDTQYF,TGTGCCAGCAGAAAGCAGGGTACTAGCACAGATACGCAGTATTTT
TRBV10-3,TRBJ1-3,NA,NA,CAISERQGGGNTIYF,TGTGCCATCAGTGAAAGGCAGGGAGGTGGAAACACCATATATTTT
TRBV5-1,TRBJ1-4,NA,NA,CASSLGVGNEANEKLFF,TGCGCCAGCAGCTTGGGGGTAGGCAACGAGGCTAATGAAAAACTGTTTTTT
TRBV10-3,TRBJ1-6,NA,NA,CAISAQGNLDSPLHF,TGTGCCATCAGTGCACAGGGAAACCTCGACTCACCCCTCCACTTT
TRBV27,TRBJ2-2,NA,TRBD2,CASSPQTSGTGELFF,TGTGCCAGCAGTCCTCAGACTAGCGGGACCGGGGAGCTGTTTTTT
TRBV6-4,TRBJ2-2,NA,NA,CASSETGEDGELFF,TGTGCCAGCAGTGAAACAGGGGAGGACGGGGAGCTGTTTTTT
TRBV7-8,TRBJ1-4,NA,NA,CASSPQGLEGAKLFF,TGTGCCAGCAGCCCGCAGGGGTTGGAGGGCGCGAAACTGTTTTTT
TRBV2,TRBJ2-3,NA,TRBD2,CASSAPASLAGGPSTDTQYF,TGTGCCAGCAGCGCGCCGGCCAGTCTAGCGGGGGGGCCTAGCACAGATACGCAGTATTTT
TRBV28,TRBJ1-1,NA,NA,CASSLGWGQTNTEAFF,TGTGCCAGCAGTTTGGGTTGGGGGCAGACGAACACTGAAGCTTTCTTT
TRBV7-9,TRBJ1-5,NA,NA,CASSFDRGQPQHF,TGTGCCAGCAGCTTTGACAGAGGCCAGCCCCAGCATTTT
TRBV2,TRBJ2-7,NA,NA,CASSARPWFDF,TGTGCCAGCAGTGCGCGGCCTTGGTTCGACTTC
TRBV7-3,TRBJ1-1,NA,NA,CASSQLGGTEAFF,TGTGCCAGCAGCCAACTCGGGGGCACTGAAGCTTTCTTT
TRBV30,TRBJ1-4,medium-sized,NA,CAWSATLRGNEKLFF,TGTGCCTGGAGTGCTACGCTGAGGGGGAATGAAAAACTGTTTTTT
TRBV2,TRBJ2-1,few,TRBD1,CASRDPGQGYNEQFF,TGTGCCAGCAGGGACCCGGGACAGGGCTACAATGAGCAGTTCTTC